The 18 T cell receptor beta chains presented below share a single source sample, sequenced in a study of shared clonotypes between healthy human individuals (dated by TCRdb to 2018 to 2021). Library prep was done by the immunoSEQ multiplex PCR assay. In TCRdb, the immuneACCESS table is reduced to in-frame sequences with V and J assigned. These tables do not hold every clone; where another copy was compared, an unresolved V gene accounts for under half, and the others remain unexplained. Here the sample has around 620,000 clones; roughly 95% occur a single time. Approximately 0.12% of the sample belongs to the ten largest clones. CD8 naive samples were CD45RO-negative cells positively selected for CCR7, giving a CD45RA+CCR7+ population that excluded TemRA cells. Sequenced input: naive CD8+ T cells sorted from blood. The cell subset or site label here, explained by the study, means: CD45RA+CCR7+. The receptors derive from a woman aged 30 to 39 in good health.

This chain connects TRBV19 to TRBJ2-1; the match to TRBD2 covers 10 bases. V lost 2 bases to trimming and J lost 0 bases; unmatched junction nucleotides: 1. The CDR3 contains 16 residues. CDR1 and CDR2 from the germline V gene are LNHDA and SQIVND (reference sequence). The CDR3 nucleotides read TGTGCCAGTAGTATACTAGCGGGAGCCTCCTACAATGAGCAGTTCTTC. Its protein is CASSILAGASYNEQFF. The full variable domain, rest sourced from reference TRBV19 and TRBJ2-1, is DGGITQSPKYLFRKEGQNVTLSCEQNLNHDAMYWYRQDPGQGLRLIYYSQIVNDFQKGDIAEGYSVSREKKESFPLTVTSAQKNPTAFYLCASSILAGASYNEQFFGPGTRLTVL.

Only a few counts were recorded for this clone. This chain joins TRBV27 and TRBJ1-4, with D uncertain. CDR3 length equals 13 residues. Germline V lookup: CDR1 MNHEY, CDR2 SMNVEV (reference sequence). Trimming took off 6 bases at V and 8 bases at J, with 13 bases between the two ends. CDR3 in amino acids: CASRPGVGEKLFF. CDR3 nucleotides: TGTGCCAGCAGGCCTGGGGTAGGGGAAAAACTGTTTTTT.

CDR3 amino acids: CASSATFGYTF. For the CDR3, the DNA is TGTGCCAGCAGCGCCACCTTTGGCTACACCTTC. The V gene is TRBV5-4, the J gene TRBJ1-2; D is undetermined. Germline CDR1 is SGHNT and CDR2 is YYREEE (reference sequence). The CDR3 has 11 residues. With 4 bases removed from V and 7 bases from J, the gap between germline ends came to 8 bases.

The chain combines TRBV27 with TRBJ2-7; D not resolved. The CDR3 consists of 13 residues. Trimming took off 3 bases at V and 3 bases at J, with 9 bases between the two ends. Germline V lookup: CDR1 MNHEY, CDR2 SMNVEV (reference sequence). CDR3 loop: CASSFASYYEQYF. CDR3 DNA sequence: TGTGCCAGCAGTTTCGCTAGTTACTACGAGCAGTACTTC.

This chain connects TRBV28 to TRBJ1-5; 8 bases agree with TRBD1. The J segment lost 0 bases and the V segment lost 6 bases, leaving 10 bases of the junction unmatched. Germline V CDR1 and CDR2: MDHEN, SYDVKM. The CDR3 consists of 17 residues. In nucleotides, the CDR3 is TGTGCCAGCAGGTCCACAGGGGGGACCTATAGCAATCAGCCCCAGCATTTT. It specifies CASRSTGGTYSNQPQHF.

The sample holds one count of this clone. The V call is TRBV13, the J call TRBJ2-5; D remains ambiguous. Trimming shortened V by 2 bases and J by 1 base, and 5 bases separated the two germline ends. The CDR3 length is 13 residues. Per the germline V gene, CDR1 is PRHDT and CDR2 is FYEKMQ (reference sequence). The CDR3 loop is CASSLTIQETQYF. CDR3 DNA: TGTGCCAGCAGCTTAACTATCCAAGAGACCCAGTACTTC.

The genes are TRBV7-8 and TRBJ2-7; possibly TRBD1 for D (5 bases). This CDR3 contains 16 residues. V lost 5 bases and J lost 5, with 22 bases in between. Germline CDR1 reads SGHVS; CDR2 reads FQNEAQ. The CDR3 here is CASSLDLGVVFNEQYF. DNA of the CDR3: TGTGCCAGCAGCCTCGACTTAGGGGTAGTGTTTAACGAGCAGTACTTC.

The chain employs TRBV29-1 and TRBJ1-2; D is unclear. Per the germline V gene, CDR1 is SQVTM and CDR2 is ANQGSEA. The ends were cut back, 7 bases at V and 5 bases at J, with 8 bases in the middle. The CDR3 is made up of 10 amino acids. The CDR3 region is CSAYSYGYTF. CDR3 in DNA: TGCAGCGCATACTCGTATGGCTACACCTTC.

This rearrangement joins TRBV2 to TRBJ2-7, with D tentatively TRBD1 (5 bases). This CDR3 is built from 14 residues. The germline V gene has CDR1 SNHLY and CDR2 FYNNEI. With 4 bases removed from V and 0 bases from J, the gap between germline ends came to 10 bases. CDR3 coding DNA: TGTGCCAGCAGTGGACCCGACAGCTCCTACGAGCAGTACTTC. This translates into CASSGPDSSYEQYF.

This clone was seen a single time. This same CDR3 is encoded by further DNA sequences in the sample. The chain uses TRBV9 and TRBJ2-1, with D unclear. The CDR3 length is 15 residues. V was cut by 0 bases and J by 0 bases, with 7 bases left in between. Germline CDR1 SGDLS, CDR2 YYNGEE. The CDR3 DNA follows: TGTGCCAGCAGCGTAGCTGTCAGCTCCTACAATGAGCAGTTCTTC. Protein: CASSVAVSSYNEQFF.

The chain recombines TRBV15 with TRBJ2-3; 9 nucleotides match TRBD2. V dropped 3 bases and J dropped 1; count of bases not matched to a gene: 11. The CDR3 sequence is 18 residues long. The germline CDR1 and CDR2 sequences are LNHNV and YYDKDF (reference sequence). The CDR3 region has the DNA TGTGCCACCAGCAGCTCACTAGCGGGCCTGGGGGGCACAGATACGCAGTATTTT. Amino acids: CATSSSLAGLGGTDTQYF.

The chain has TRBV25-1 and TRBJ1-1; 7 bases map to TRBD1. Germline-derived CDR1 and CDR2 are MGHDK and SYGVNS. Germline trimming cut 1 base from V and 5 bases from J; bases unmatched to any gene: 1. This CDR3 is built from 13 residues. The CDR3 reads CASSESGGTEAFF. CDR3 nucleotides: TGTGCCAGCAGTGAATCAGGGGGAACTGAAGCTTTCTTT.

The rearrangement uses TRBV5-1 and TRBJ2-7; 9 positions match TRBD2. Losses at the gene ends were 6 bases for V and 5 bases for J; bases not matched to a gene: 9. This CDR3 is built from 14 residues. The germline gives CDR1 SGHRS, CDR2 YFSETQ. The CDR3 region has the DNA TGCGCCAGCACTATAGCGGGAGAGGGCAACGAGCAGTACTTC. It specifies CASTIAGEGNEQYF.

The rearrangement uses TRBV4-2 and TRBJ1-4; D remains ambiguous. The CDR3 is 16 amino acids. V shed 1 base and J shed 8 bases, with 17 bases lying between them. Germline V gene data show CDR1 as LGHNA and CDR2 as YNFKEQ. CDR3 DNA: TGTGCCAGCAGCCAAGGGTCTGGAGTAATTAGGGAAAAACTGTTTTTT. Encoded protein: CASSQGSGVIREKLFF.

The CDR3, as DNA: TGTGCCAGCCAAAATTCGCAGGGCCACACTGAAGCTTTCTTT. Protein: CASQNSQGHTEAFF. V and J are TRBV6-6 and TRBJ1-1; perhaps TRBD1 as D (5 bases). CDR3 length equals 14 residues. Germline CDR1 is MNHNY and CDR2 is SVGAGI (reference sequence). V was trimmed by 8 bases and J by 3 bases, leaving 16 bases between them.

This sequence joins TRBV7-3 and TRBJ1-4; D gene ambiguous. Trimming cost V 3 bases and J 2 bases, with 10 bases left between them. CDR1 SGHTA and CDR2 FQGTGA come from the germline V gene. The CDR3 sequence is 15 residues long. CDR3 residues: CASSLGSSTNEKLFF. The CDR3 nucleotides read TGTGCCAGCAGCTTGGGGTCGTCGACTAATGAAAAACTGTTTTTT.

This chain connects TRBV6-5 to TRBJ2-7, with D possibly being TRBD1 (6 bases). CDR1 and CDR2 from the germline V gene are MNHEY and SVGAGI. CDR3 length equals 14 residues. Trimming cost V 5 bases and J 7 bases, with 18 bases left between them. CDR3 DNA sequence: TGTGCCAGCAGTCCCCTAGGGGGTCCCAGAGAGCAGTACTTC. This sequence encodes CASSPLGGPREQYF.

This rearrangement joins TRBV4-1 to TRBJ2-7; 9 positions match TRBD2. The CDR3 runs to 15 residues. Germline V gene data show CDR1 as MGHRA and CDR2 as YSYEKL. V lost 5 bases, J lost 0 bases, and 5 bases stayed unmatched. CDR3 DNA: TGCGCCAGCAGCGAGGATAGCGGGAGCTCCTACGAGCAGTACTTC. Amino acid sequence: CASSEDSGSSYEQYF.